These 19 T cell receptor beta chains came from one sample sequenced in a study of blood T cell repertoires in COVID-19. Clones were read by immunoSEQ multiplex PCR, and TCRdb kept only the in-frame ones, dropping some. The sample has fewer than 300,000 clones; less than 85% are singletons. Material: peripheral blood. The source of these receptors is a woman younger than 30 with acute or convalescent COVID-19.

This rearrangement joins TRBV29-1 to TRBJ1-4, with D tentatively TRBD1 (6 bases). The CDR3 covers 15 residues. V lost 2 bases, J lost 10 bases, and 20 bases lay in between. Germline CDR1 and CDR2: SQVTM and ANQGSEA. The CDR3, as DNA: TGCAGCGTTGAAAGGGACCAGACAGGCGGTCGAAAACTGTTTTTT. Amino acids: CSVERDQTGGRKLFF.

This chain joins TRBV5-1 and TRBJ2-7; no reliable D call. CDR1 is SGHRS and CDR2 is YFSETQ in the germline V gene. The CDR3 sequence is 14 residues long. Trimming shortened V by 7 bases and J by 7 bases, and 21 bases separated the two germline ends. The CDR3 coding sequence is TGCGCCAGCTTGTACGGTCCTGGCGACGGGGAGCAGTACTTC. This translates into CASLYGPGDGEQYF.

This clone came up once. The V call is TRBV11-2, the J call TRBJ2-7; 14 bases match TRBD2. Germline CDR1 and CDR2: SGHAT and FQNNGV. Unmatched junction bases numbered 14, after V lost 5 bases and J lost 5 bases. The CDR3 runs 18 residues. The CDR3 bases are TGTGCCAGCAGCCTACGCCCAGCGGGACTAGCGGGAGCTCACGAGCAGTACTTC. This encodes CASSLRPAGLAGAHEQYF.

This clone was seen only a few times. The J gene is TRBJ2-1, the V gene TRBV7-3, with D possibly being TRBD2 (6 bases). The CDR3 extends over 15 amino acids. From germline, CDR1 is SGHTA and CDR2 FQGTGA. V lost 2 bases and J 6 bases, leaving 14 bases between the germline ends. In DNA form, the CDR3 reads TGTGCCAGCAGCTTAGGAGCGGGCCTGTCCAATGAGCAGTTCTTC. Its translation: CASSLGAGLSNEQFF.

The genes are TRBV6-2 or TRBV6-3 and TRBJ2-2; 12 positions agree with TRBD2. The CDR3 consists of 20 residues. With V trimmed by 2 bases and J by 7 bases, 17 bases remained unmatched. Germline V gene sequence: CDR1 MNHEY, CDR2 SVGEGT. For the CDR3, the DNA is TGTGCCAGCAGTTACCGGACAGTGAAGACTAGCGGGAGCTCTCACGGGGAGCTGTTTTTT. Encoded protein: CASSYRTVKTSGSSHGELFF.

V and J are TRBV28 and TRBJ2-7, with a tentative D call TRBD1 (5 bases). V shed 7 bases and J shed 3 bases, with 10 bases lying between them. Germline V gene sequence: CDR1 MDHEN, CDR2 SYDVKM. The CDR3 has 12 amino acids. The CDR3 is CASTLGDYEQYF. CDR3 coding DNA: TGTGCCAGCACCTTAGGGGACTACGAGCAGTACTTC.

CDR3 sequence: CAISEGGVNTEAFF. The CDR3 DNA is TGTGCCATCAGTGAGGGGGGCGTGAACACTGAAGCTTTCTTT. The V call is TRBV10-3, the J call TRBJ1-1, with D perhaps matching TRBD1 (6 bases). V was pared by 2 bases and J by 0 bases, with 7 bases between. Germline V gene data show CDR1 as ENHRY and CDR2 as SYGVKD. The CDR3 is 14 amino acids.

This sequence joins TRBV11-2 and TRBJ1-5, with TRBD1 identical over 10 bases. The germline V gene has CDR1 SGHAT and CDR2 FQNNGV. This CDR3 is 14 amino acids long. J lost 6 bases, V lost 5 bases, and 4 bases had no gene match. CDR3 loop: CASSADRGGQPQHF. The CDR3 nucleotides read TGTGCCAGCAGCGCGGACAGGGGGGGTCAGCCCCAGCATTTT.

V and J are TRBV5-8 and TRBJ2-7; weak D call: TRBD1 (6 bases). Germline-derived CDR1 and CDR2 are SGHTS and YDEGEE. The CDR3 covers 15 residues. V was clipped by 4 bases and J by 0 bases, with 14 bases between them. CDR3 nucleotides: TGTGCCAGCAGCCCATGGGGGCGGATCTCCTACGAGCAGTACTTC. Protein sequence: CASSPWGRISYEQYF.

The V call is TRBV5-1, the J call TRBJ1-1, with unresolved D. CDR1 is SGHRS, CDR2 YFSETQ, per germline. The V end lost 6 bases, the J end lost 2 bases, and 5 bases lay between the germline ends. The CDR3 spans 11 residues. In nucleotides, the CDR3 is TGCGCCAGCAAACATAACACTGAAGCTTTCTTT. Its translation is CASKHNTEAFF.

This clone appeared a single time. The rearrangement joins TRBV7-9 to TRBJ2-2, with TRBD1 identical over 8 bases. This CDR3 is 16 amino acids long. Trimming took 8 bases from V and 0 from J; bases not matched to a gene: 8. Germline V gene data show CDR1 as SEHNR and CDR2 as FQNEAQ (reference sequence). CDR3: CASGERTGTNTGELFF. The DNA for the CDR3 is TGTGCCAGCGGAGAAAGGACAGGGACGAACACCGGGGAGCTGTTTTTT.

This sequence joins TRBV7-2 and TRBJ2-5; 7 nucleotides line up with TRBD1. Trimming at V came to 4 bases and at J to 4 bases, leaving 0 bases not matched to a gene. The CDR3 is 12 residues long. The germline V gene encodes CDR1 SGHTA and CDR2 FQGNSA. This CDR3 reads CASSYRGETQYF. DNA of the CDR3: TGTGCCAGCAGCTACAGGGGAGAGACCCAGTACTTC.

The chain is built from TRBV5-1 and TRBJ1-5, with 9 bases aligning to TRBD1. Germline CDR1 reads SGHRS; CDR2 reads YFSETQ. The CDR3 is 15 residues long. Trimming cost V 1 base and J 6 bases; bases outside gene matches: 5. The CDR3 DNA reads as TGCGCCAGCAGCTTGATGGGACAGGGAGGTCAGCCCCAGCATTTT. Translation: CASSLMGQGGQPQHF. Full variable domain (remainder filled in from reference TRBV5-1 and TRBJ1-5): KAGVTQTPRYLIKTRGQQVTLSCSPISGHRSVSWYQQTPGQGLQFLFEYFSETQRNKGNFPGRFSGRQFSNSRSEMNVSTLELGDSALYLCASSLMGQGGQPQHFGDGTRLSIL.

The rearrangement links TRBV2 to TRBJ1-1; TRBD1 matches 11 bases. This CDR3 has 15 residues. J gave up 2 bases and V 9 bases, and 8 bases lay outside the gene matches. Germline loops: CDR1 SNHLY, CDR2 FYNNEI. The CDR3 nucleotides read TGTGCCAGTAACCGGGACAGGGGGTCCAACACTGAAGCTTTCTTT. It codes for CASNRDRGSNTEAFF.

Only a few counts were recorded for this clone. The chain uses TRBV7-2 and TRBJ2-1, with D perhaps matching TRBD2 (7 bases). This CDR3 spans 15 amino acids. In germline, CDR1 is SGHTA, CDR2 FQGNSA. Trimming pared 4 bases from V and 7 bases from J, leaving 17 bases between. CDR3 protein: CASSSRGASGNEQFF. DNA for the CDR3: TGTGCCAGCAGCTCACGGGGGGCTAGCGGTAATGAGCAGTTCTTC.

The J gene is TRBJ2-1, the V gene TRBV9; 8 bases match TRBD2. Germline CDR1 is SGDLS and CDR2 is YYNGEE. J was trimmed by 7 bases and V by 0 bases; bases with no gene match: 21. There are 20 residues in the CDR3. The CDR3 DNA reads TGTGCCAGCAGCGTAGAACCCAAAGCGGCTGGCGGGAGGAGCGGTAATGAGCAGTTCTTC. Translation gives CASSVEPKAAGGRSGNEQFF.

V is TRBV7-6 and J is TRBJ1-1; D ambiguous. V was clipped by 5 bases and J by 2 bases, with 15 bases between them. Germline V lookup: CDR1 SGHVS, CDR2 FNYEAQ. This CDR3 is built from 15 residues. CDR3 nucleotide sequence: TGTGCCAGCAGCCCCGCGGGTCGGGAAAACACTGAAGCTTTCTTT. Translated, it gives CASSPAGRENTEAFF.

The V call is TRBV27, the J call TRBJ1-2, with 11 bases identical to TRBD1. V lost 5 bases to trimming and J lost 4 bases; unmatched junction nucleotides: 6. This CDR3 spans 15 amino acids. Germline CDR1 reads MNHEY; CDR2 reads SMNVEV (reference sequence). DNA for the CDR3: TGTGCCAGCAGTCTACGGGACAGGGGGGTCTATGGCTACACCTTC. Translation gives CASSLRDRGVYGYTF.

This clone has a single count. The chain combines TRBV6-2 or TRBV6-3 with TRBJ1-1, with unresolved D. V lost 3 bases and J lost 4, with 18 bases in between. There are 16 residues in the CDR3. The V gene's germline CDR1 is MNHEY and CDR2 SVGEGT. The CDR3 DNA reads TGTGCCAGCAGTTATTCGCCCGAGAGTCTTTTCACTGAAGCTTTCTTT. It encodes CASSYSPESLFTEAFF.